The TCR beta chain described here comes from a study of cytomegalovirus exposure and HLA in healthy donors. Across the study: Genetic ancestry analysis placed approximately 78% of the 300 to 400 donors that were genotyped in the Caucasian-associated cluster.

Trimming stripped 3 bases from V and 0 bases from J, with 18 bases between. CDR1 is LNHDA, CDR2 SQIVND, per germline (reference sequence). The CDR3 is made up of 18 amino acids. This clone was observed a few times. The PCR ran on 60 Vbeta and 13 Jbeta primers. Authors' methods: In a later analysis, 75 million to 85 million unique TCR beta chains included roughly 11 million shared by two or more donors. Assay: immunoSEQ multiplex PCR; the TCRdb copy retains only in-frame clones and omits some. V and J calls and clone size are copied from that table; D and trimming were computed from the DNA. Of about 100,000 clones listed, about 79% were seen once; the top ten hold 5.8%.

V gene TRBV19 combines with J gene TRBJ1-5; no firm D call. Sequences were obtained from PBMCs. This TCR derives from a man aged 55 to 70 in good health and CMV-seropositive. The CDR3 sequence is CASSMRAPRVYSNQPQHF. The DNA for the CDR3 is TGTGCCAGTAGTATGCGGGCCCCGAGGGTCTATAGCAATCAGCCCCAGCATTTT. The variable domain in full, with the rest retrieved from reference TRBV19 and TRBJ1-5, is DGGITQSPKYLFRKEGQNVTLSCEQNLNHDAMYWYRQDPGQGLRLIYYSQIVNDFQKGDIAEGYSVSREKKESFPLTVTSAQKNPTAFYLCASSMRAPRVYSNQPQHFGDGTRLSIL.